This T cell receptor beta chain came from a study of breast tumors, draining lymph nodes, adjacent tissues (dated by TCRdb to between 2015 and 2016). For the study in its entirety: The study compared TCR beta repertoires across tumor, adjacent nontumor tissue and axillary lymph nodes from breast cancer patients. In human breast cancer, the study set out to evaluate how tumor, surrounding tissue and draining lymph node repertoires relate to one another and whether T cells may move between these sites. Broader findings and caveats from the paper: Tumor and nontumor tissue repertoires were found to be significantly more similar in luminal-like than in basal-like breast cancer. The data were considered consistent with the idea that most tumor T cells come from the lymph node and then expand in tumor tissue. Rather than being directly demonstrated, the conclusion that tumor T cells originate in lymph nodes was presented as consistent with a hypothesis. Tumors showed preferential V and J gene usage, and their T-cell repertoire diversity fell below that of lymph nodes yet above that of nontumor tissue.

This clonotype showed up many times. Its antigen remains undetermined. Base quality data are lacking; no much larger clone is found one base away. Lymph node samples came from the axillary draining lymph nodes of breast cancer patients. Sequenced on an Illumina HiSeq 2000. TCR beta chain libraries were generated through multiplex PCR amplification. The amplified TCR beta chain products were analyzed by high-throughput sequencing. TCRdb cleaned the public reads at Q25 with fastp, built clones with MiXCR and kept in-frame beta chains. CDR3 protein duplicates are merged, each entry listing the most common genes and DNA. The sample records 140,000 to 150,000 distinct CDR3 sequences, approximately 32% of which are singletons. Together, the top ten hold about 2.3% of the sample. This TCR came from a female donor with breast cancer. Some clones in this sample may be carry-over from other donors' samples. Material for sequencing was axillary lymph node tissue.

For the CDR3, the sequence is CASSEVGGGSYTGELFF. The base sequence is TGTGCCAGCAGTGAAGTAGGGGGGGGATCCTACACCGGGGAGCTGTTTTTT. Recombination joined TRBV6-1 with TRBJ2-2; TRBD2 could be the D gene, as 7 bases match. The CDR3 runs 17 residues from the cysteine to the phenylalanine. Kept here is only the CDR3 DNA, which spans 51 bases and is read in frame from base 1. CDR1 and CDR2, looked up from the germline V gene, are MNHNS and SASEGT. Deletion took 1 base off V and 3 bases off J, with a span of 15 bases between the germline ends.